This entry features one TCR beta chain sequence. Its antigen specificity is not known. The record has no base qualities; no much larger clone is one base away. The immunoSEQ Assay was used to sequence TCRbeta CDR3 regions. After extraction, genomic DNA underwent amplification by bias-controlled multiplex PCR, followed by high-throughput sequencing. Turning to the authors' computational methods: To quantify the absolute abundance of each unique TCRbeta CDR3 region, sequences were collapsed and filtered. Usable DNA was measured by amplifying reference genes present in all nucleated cells, and TCRbeta template counts were normalized to that usable DNA to estimate T cell fraction. Repertoire TCRs were annotated as SARS-CoV-2-specific when V gene, CDR3 amino acid sequence and J gene were exactly matched to a known reactive TCR set. MIRA supplied the reference SARS-CoV-2 TCR set, which was filtered for enrichment in COVID-19-positive ImmuneCODE repertoires so that public or cross-reactive TCRs were removed. Based on the MIRA antigens, annotated TCRs were further analysed at the level of specific ORF or position within ORF. Breadth was defined as annotated unique rearrangements over total unique productive rearrangements; depth was the summed frequency of those rearrangements. Group comparisons of TCR breadth used two-sided Wilcoxon rank-sum tests. The table comes from immuneACCESS by way of TCRdb, which keeps in-frame sequences with V and J called. Part of the clones is missing from these tables; in studies checked, under half for an unresolved V gene and the rest for unknown reasons. That table supplies the V and J calls and clone size; D and trimming were determined from the DNA. This sample is represented by some 500,000 clones; 89% of them were singletons. Over 2% of the sample goes to the ten largest clones.

This specimen belongs to a study of Ad26.COV2.S vaccination and SARS-CoV-2 variants (dated by TCRdb to about 2021). A note on the overall study: Vaccine-arm donors were drawn from COV1001, a multicentre, randomized, double-blind, placebo-controlled phase I-IIa trial of Ad26.COV2.S in healthy adults. Ad26.COV2.S was given intramuscularly at 5x10^10 or 1x10^11 viral particles, as a single shot or as two shots 56 days apart. TCRbeta repertoire sequencing served as the tool for gauging how specific and how broad the SARS-CoV-2-reactive T cell receptors were following Ad26.COV2.S vaccination. A total of approximately 30 samples were included in the TCR-sequenced set, comprising around 19 Ad26.COV2.S vaccine recipients, 5 placebo recipients and 8 SARS-CoV-2 convalescent individuals. Trial participants were randomized into five groups of five, in which low-dose or high-dose Ad26.COV2.S was given once or twice, or placebo was given on both occasions. Investigators did not know the trial group allocation while performing experiments and assessing outcomes.

What the research found in general, with its limitations: Substantial breadth of spike-specific CD8+ and CD4+ T cell responses was reported after vaccination. The authors noted that the TCR breadth and depth analyses may have underestimated total T cell responses. Compared with placebo recipients, Ad26.COV2.S recipients showed higher spike-specific TCR breadth (P = 0.0014). The study was not powered to compare responses between vaccine doses or regimens. Vaccine and placebo recipients had comparable non-spike TCR breadth, which fits with the vaccine containing only spike.

In the paper's terms, the treatment or condition label means: roughly 18 received Ad26.COV2.S at low or high dose, single or two shots; about 5 received placebo; per-sample allocation not given. Repertoires of vaccine and placebo recipients were sequenced from samples collected on day 63 after the first injection. Between 29 July and 7 August 2020, Cohort 1b enrolled some 25 adults aged 18-55 years at one site in Boston, USA. Ad26.COV2.S consisted of a replication-incompetent adenovirus type 26 vector by which a prefusion-stabilized SARS-CoV-2 spike protein from the original Wuhan strain was expressed. This clonotype originated in a person aged 18-65 years who received the Ad26.COV2.S COVID-19 vaccine or a placebo. The sample here was peripheral blood, taken in a trial of Ad26.COV2.S vaccine versus placebo.

The DNA sequence is as follows: TGTGCCAGCTCACTCCAGGGATCGAACACCGGGGAGCTGTTTTTT. The resulting protein is CASSLQGSNTGELFF. This sequence uses TRBV18 and TRBJ2-2; the D region possibly corresponds to TRBD1 (5 bases align). V is pared back by 4 bases and J by 0 bases, with 9 bases lying between the germline termini. Measured from the cysteine to the phenylalanine, the CDR3 is 15 residues long. CDR3 DNA only is kept here, 45 bases in frame from base 1. The germline V gene provides CDR1 KGHSH and CDR2 LQKENI.